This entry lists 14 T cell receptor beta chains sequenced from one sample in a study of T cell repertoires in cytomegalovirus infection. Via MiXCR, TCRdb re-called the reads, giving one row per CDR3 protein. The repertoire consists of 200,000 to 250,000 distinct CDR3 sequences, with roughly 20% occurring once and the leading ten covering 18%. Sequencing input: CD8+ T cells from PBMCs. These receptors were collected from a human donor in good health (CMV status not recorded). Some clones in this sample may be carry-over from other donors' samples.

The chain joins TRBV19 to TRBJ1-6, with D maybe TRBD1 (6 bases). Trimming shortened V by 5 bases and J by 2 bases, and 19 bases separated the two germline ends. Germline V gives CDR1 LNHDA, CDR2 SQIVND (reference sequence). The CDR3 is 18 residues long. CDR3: CASSPGTSQWPYNSPLHF. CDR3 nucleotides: TGTGCCAGTAGTCCCGGGACATCGCAATGGCCCTATAATTCACCCCTCCACTTT.

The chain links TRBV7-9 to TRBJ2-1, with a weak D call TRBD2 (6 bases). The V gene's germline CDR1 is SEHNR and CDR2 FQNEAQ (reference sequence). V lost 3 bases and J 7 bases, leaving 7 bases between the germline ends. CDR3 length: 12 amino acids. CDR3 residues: CASSFGRNEQFF. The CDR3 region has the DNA TGTGCCAGCAGCTTTGGGAGGAATGAGCAGTTCTTC.

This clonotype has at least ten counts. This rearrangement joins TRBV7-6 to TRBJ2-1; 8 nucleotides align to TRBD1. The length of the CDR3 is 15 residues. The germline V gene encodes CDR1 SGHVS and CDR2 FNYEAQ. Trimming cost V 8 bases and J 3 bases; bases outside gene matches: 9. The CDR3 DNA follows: TGTGCCAGCGGGACCCCGGGACAGGTCTACAATGAGCAGTTCTTC. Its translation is CASGTPGQVYNEQFF.

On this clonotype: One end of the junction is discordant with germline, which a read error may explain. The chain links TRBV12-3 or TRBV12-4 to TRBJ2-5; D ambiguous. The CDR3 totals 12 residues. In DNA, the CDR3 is TGTGCCAGCAGTTTGCCGCAAGGGACCCAGTACTTC. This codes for CASSLPQGTQYF.

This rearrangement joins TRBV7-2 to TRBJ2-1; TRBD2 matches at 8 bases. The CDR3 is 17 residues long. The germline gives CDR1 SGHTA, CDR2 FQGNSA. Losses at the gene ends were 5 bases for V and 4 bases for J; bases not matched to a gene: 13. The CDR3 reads CASSRPGGRFPYNEQFF. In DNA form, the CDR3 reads TGTGCCAGCAGCCGGCCGGGGGGGCGATTCCCTTACAATGAGCAGTTCTTC.

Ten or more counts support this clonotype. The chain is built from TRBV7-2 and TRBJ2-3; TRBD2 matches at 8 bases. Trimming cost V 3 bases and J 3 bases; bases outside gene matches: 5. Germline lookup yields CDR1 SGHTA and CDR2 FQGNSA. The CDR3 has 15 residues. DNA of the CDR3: TGTGCCAGCAGCTTCCTAACTAGCGGAACAGATACGCAGTATTTT. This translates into CASSFLTSGTDTQYF.

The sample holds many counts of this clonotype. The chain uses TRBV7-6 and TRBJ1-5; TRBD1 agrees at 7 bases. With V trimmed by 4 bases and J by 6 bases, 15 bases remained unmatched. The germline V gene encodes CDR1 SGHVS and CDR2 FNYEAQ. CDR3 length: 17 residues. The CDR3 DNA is TGTGCCAGCAGCTCCCTCCGGGGAGGGGGCCTACCTCAGCCCCAGCATTTT. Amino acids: CASSSLRGGGLPQPQHF.

CDR3 bases: TGTGCCAGCAGCCCGACAGGGGTACCCTCCTACAATGAGCAGTTCTTC. It encodes CASSPTGVPSYNEQFF. This chain joins TRBV7-2 and TRBJ2-1; 8 nucleotides line up with TRBD1. Trimming at V came to 5 bases and at J to 0 bases, leaving 6 bases not matched to a gene. The V gene's germline CDR1 is SGHTA and CDR2 FQGNSA. CDR3 length equals 16 residues.

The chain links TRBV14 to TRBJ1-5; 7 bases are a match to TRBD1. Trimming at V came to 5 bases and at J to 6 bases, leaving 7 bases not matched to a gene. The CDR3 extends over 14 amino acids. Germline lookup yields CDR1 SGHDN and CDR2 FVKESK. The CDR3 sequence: CASSVTGVGQPQHF. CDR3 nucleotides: TGTGCCAGCAGCGTCACAGGGGTTGGTCAGCCCCAGCATTTT.

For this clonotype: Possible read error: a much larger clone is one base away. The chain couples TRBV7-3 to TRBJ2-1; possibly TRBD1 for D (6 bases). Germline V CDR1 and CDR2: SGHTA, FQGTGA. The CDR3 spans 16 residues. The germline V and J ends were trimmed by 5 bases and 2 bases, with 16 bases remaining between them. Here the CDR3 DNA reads TGTGCCAGCAGCAGATTAGGCGAGGGGGCCTACAATGAGCAGTTCTTC. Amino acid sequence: CASSRLGEGAYNEQFF. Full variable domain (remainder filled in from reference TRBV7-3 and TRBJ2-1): GAGVSQTPSNKVTEKGKYVELRCDPISGHTALYWYRQSLGQGPEFLIYFQGTGAADDSGLPNDRFFAVRPEGSVSTLKIQRTERGDSAVYLCASSRLGEGAYNEQFFGPGTRLTVL.

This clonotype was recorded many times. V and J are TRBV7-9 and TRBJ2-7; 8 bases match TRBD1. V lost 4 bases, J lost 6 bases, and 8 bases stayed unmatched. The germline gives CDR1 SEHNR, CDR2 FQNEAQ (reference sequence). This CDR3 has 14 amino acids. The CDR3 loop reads CASSSRDRPSEQYF. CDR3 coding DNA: TGTGCCAGCAGCTCCCGGGACAGGCCCTCCGAGCAGTACTTC.

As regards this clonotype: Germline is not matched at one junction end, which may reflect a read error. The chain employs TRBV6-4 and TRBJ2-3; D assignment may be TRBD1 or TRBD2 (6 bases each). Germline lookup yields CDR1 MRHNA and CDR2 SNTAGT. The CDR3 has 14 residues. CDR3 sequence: CATSSGEATDTQYF. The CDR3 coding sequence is TGTGCCACCAGTTCAGGGGAGGCCACAGATACGCAGTATTTT.

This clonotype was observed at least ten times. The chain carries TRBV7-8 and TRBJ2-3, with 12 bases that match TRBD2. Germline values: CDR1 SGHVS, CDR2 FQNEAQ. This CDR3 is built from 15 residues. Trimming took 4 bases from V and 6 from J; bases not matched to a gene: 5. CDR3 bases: TGTGCCAGCAGCTCTAGCGGGGGGGCCTTGGATACGCAGTATTTT. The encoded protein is CASSSSGGALDTQYF.

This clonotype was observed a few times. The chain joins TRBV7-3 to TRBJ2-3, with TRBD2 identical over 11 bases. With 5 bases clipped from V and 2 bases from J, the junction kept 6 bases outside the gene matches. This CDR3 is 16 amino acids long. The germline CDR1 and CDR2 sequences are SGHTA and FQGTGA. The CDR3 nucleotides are TGTGCCAGCAGCCCTCTTAGCGGGGGGGTCACAGATACGCAGTATTTT. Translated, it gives CASSPLSGGVTDTQYF.